This entry describes one T cell receptor beta chain. Its specificity is not known. The authors made TCR beta libraries by quantitative 5'-RACE with molecular barcodes. TCRdb itself ran the 5' RACE reads through MiXCR, one entry per CDR3 protein. Seen here are 300,000 to 400,000 distinct CDR3 sequences, approximately 15% observed once, and the top ten hold approximately 1.1%. The data stem from a study of CD8 T cells in ankylosing spondylitis. Study-wide findings and caveats: It appeared that ankylosing spondylitis blood was characterized by a TCR beta motif of about 8 highly homologous variants. In peripheral blood, disease-linked CD8+ clones occurred at relatively low frequencies. The clones that were linked to disease were reported to be significantly enriched in matched synovial fluid samples from ankylosing spondylitis patients.

Sequenced input: blood, either unsorted or a sorted T cell fraction (not recorded which). The sequence derives from a male donor with ankylosing spondylitis or in good health (not recorded which).

CDR3 DNA sequence: TGTGCCAGCAGCGCCGGGGCAGGGGATGGCTACACCTTC. Its translation is CASSAGAGDGYTF. The chain combines TRBV7-2 with TRBJ1-2; D is perhaps TRBD1 (6 bases). The ends were cut back, 5 bases at V and 6 bases at J, with 13 bases in the middle. The CDR3 runs to 13 residues. Germline CDR1 SGHTA, CDR2 FQGNSA.